These 20 T cell receptor beta chains were sequenced from one sample in a study of cytomegalovirus exposure and HLA in healthy donors. 60 Vbeta and 13 Jbeta primers were used in PCR. TCRdb's table, derived via immunoSEQ multiplex PCR, lists solely in-frame clones and lacks some. The table includes over 100,000 clones, around 70% detected once. The sample taken for sequencing was PBMCs. The receptor set was obtained from a man between 25 and 39 years old in good health and CMV-seropositive.

The chain combines TRBV6-1 with TRBJ2-7; 11 nucleotides agree with TRBD2. Germline V lookup: CDR1 MNHNS, CDR2 SASEGT. J lost 3 bases, V lost 5 bases, and 6 bases had no gene match. The CDR3 extends over 15 amino acids. The CDR3 DNA follows: TGTGCCAGCAGTCCGGGGACTAGCGGATACTACGAGCAGTACTTC. Protein product: CASSPGTSGYYEQYF.

This sequence joins TRBV5-5 and TRBJ2-2; 9 bases match TRBD2. Germline V gene lookup returns CDR1 SGHKS and CDR2 YYEKEE (reference sequence). Losses at the gene ends were 4 bases for V and 6 bases for J; bases not matched to a gene: 7. There are 15 residues in the CDR3. The CDR3 is CASSLSGSGSGELFF. As DNA, the CDR3 is TGTGCCAGCAGCCTTAGCGGGAGTGGCTCCGGGGAGCTGTTTTTT.

The V call is TRBV11-2, the J call TRBJ2-6, with 7 bases fitting TRBD1. From germline, CDR1 is SGHAT and CDR2 FQNNGV. The CDR3 sequence is 18 residues long. V lost 1 base to trimming and J lost 0 bases; unmatched junction nucleotides: 6. The CDR3 sequence is CASSLGTGFYSGANVLTF. The CDR3 DNA sequence: TGTGCCAGCAGCTTAGGGACAGGCTTTTACTCTGGGGCCAACGTCCTGACTTTC.

The V gene is TRBV10-1, the J gene TRBJ1-1; 12 nucleotides match TRBD1. Trimming removed 3 bases from V and 9 bases from J; junction bases left unmatched: 11. The CDR3 contains 16 residues. Looked up from germline, CDR1 is WNHNN and CDR2 is SYGVQD (reference sequence). The CDR3 protein is CASSDQAGTGGQKAFF. The CDR3 nucleotides are TGCGCCAGCAGTGACCAGGCGGGGACAGGGGGCCAGAAAGCTTTCTTT.

The count of this clone is one. V is TRBV5-1 and J is TRBJ1-1; D is possibly TRBD1 (6 bases). The V gene lost 3 bases and the J gene lost 1 base, with 10 bases spanning the gap. This CDR3 has 14 residues. The germline V gene encodes CDR1 SGHRS and CDR2 YFSETQ. CDR3 loop: CASSSRDTNTEAFF. CDR3 in DNA: TGCGCCAGCAGCTCCCGGGACACGAACACTGAAGCTTTCTTT. Variable domain in full (rest from reference TRBV5-1 and TRBJ1-1): KAGVTQTPRYLIKTRGQQVTLSCSPISGHRSVSWYQQTPGQGLQFLFEYFSETQRNKGNFPGRFSGRQFSNSRSEMNVSTLELGDSALYLCASSSRDTNTEAFFGQGTRLTVV.

The gene calls are TRBV9 and TRBJ1-4; weak D call: TRBD1 (5 bases). Trimming shortened V by 3 bases and J by 8 bases, and 14 bases separated the two germline ends. Germline V gene data show CDR1 as SGDLS and CDR2 as YYNGEE. The CDR3 sequence is 14 residues long. CDR3 residues: CASSARRGGEKLFF. The CDR3 nucleotides read TGTGCCAGCAGCGCCCGAAGGGGTGGGGAAAAACTGTTTTTT.

The chain links TRBV28 to TRBJ1-2; 7 positions agree with TRBD1. The CDR3 sequence is 15 residues long. Germline CDR1 reads MDHEN; CDR2 reads SYDVKM. The V gene end was trimmed by 4 bases and the J gene end by 2 bases; junction bases not matched to a gene: 7. In DNA form, the CDR3 reads TGTGCCAGCAGTTCCCCCGACAGGGTCAACTATGGCTACACCTTC. Its translation: CASSSPDRVNYGYTF.

The V and J genes are TRBV5-1 and TRBJ2-1; tentative D call: TRBD2 (6 bases). CDR1 is SGHRS, CDR2 YFSETQ, per germline. This CDR3 has 14 amino acids. V lost 5 bases and J 5 bases, leaving 14 bases between the germline ends. In DNA form, the CDR3 reads TGCGCCAGCAGTGCGCGGGGAGCAGACAATGAGCAGTTCTTC. It codes for CASSARGADNEQFF.

J is TRBJ1-4 and V is TRBV27, with D uncertain. The ends were cut back, 4 bases at V and 11 bases at J, with 14 bases in the middle. This CDR3 spans 13 amino acids. Germline-derived CDR1 and CDR2 are MNHEY and SMNVEV (reference sequence). The DNA of the CDR3 is TGTGCCAGCAGTTCCCCCCCCGGTTGGAAACTGTTTTTT. Residues: CASSSPPGWKLFF.

About this clone: One junction end disagrees with the germline gene, perhaps due to a read error. The chain combines TRBV11-3 with TRBJ2-1; 8 nucleotides agree with TRBD1. CDR3 length: 14 amino acids. The V gene's germline CDR1 is SGHNT and CDR2 YENEEA. The CDR3 loop reads CASSSRDRIDEQLF. In DNA form, the CDR3 reads TGTGCCAGCAGCTCTCGGGACAGGATCGATGAGCAGCTCTTC. Drawing the rest from reference TRBV11-3 and TRBJ2-1, the complete variable domain is EAGVVQSPRYKIIEKKQPVAFWCNPISGHNTLYWYLQNLGQGPELLIRYENEEAVDDSQLPKDRFSAERLKGVDSTLKIQPAELGDSAVYLCASSSRDRIDEQLFGPGTRLTVL.

The chain links TRBV29-1 to TRBJ2-5; 7 nucleotides line up with TRBD1. J gave up 1 base and V 8 bases, and 7 bases lay outside the gene matches. CDR1 is SQVTM, CDR2 ANQGSEA, per germline. This CDR3 has 13 amino acids. The CDR3 nucleotides are TGCAGCTCTAGAGACAGGGTCCAAGAGACCCAGTACTTC. Protein: CSSRDRVQETQYF.

The chain links TRBV11-3 to TRBJ1-1; D is ambiguous. The V gene lost 6 bases and the J gene lost 1 base, with 12 bases spanning the gap. The CDR3 spans 14 residues. The germline V gene has CDR1 SGHNT and CDR2 YENEEA. The chain's CDR3 is CASRGGGWNTEAFF. The CDR3 DNA is TGTGCCAGCAGGGGAGGAGGATGGAACACTGAAGCTTTCTTT.

This clone was counted between two and nine times. This chain uses TRBV7-3 with TRBJ2-2; D is perhaps TRBD2 (6 bases). Trimming took 2 bases from V and 2 from J, leaving 9 bases between them. Germline assignment: CDR1 SGHTA and CDR2 FQGTGA. The CDR3 is made up of 15 amino acids. The CDR3: CASSLAGSNTGELFF. DNA for the CDR3: TGTGCCAGCAGCTTAGCGGGGTCCAACACCGGGGAGCTGTTTTTT.

The chain carries TRBV6-4 and TRBJ2-3; the match to TRBD2 covers 11 bases. CDR1 MRHNA and CDR2 SNTAGT come from the germline V gene. The CDR3 is 16 residues long. V trimming: 6 bases; J trimming: 5 bases; junction bases outside the gene matches: 10. For the CDR3, the DNA is TGTGCCAGCAGCCTCATAGCGGGGGGGCCGATAGATACGCAGTATTTT. Translation gives CASSLIAGGPIDTQYF.

This chain uses TRBV7-2 with TRBJ2-3, with 8 positions matching TRBD2. The V segment lost 7 bases and the J segment 2 bases; nucleotides outside the gene matches: 8. Germline V lookup: CDR1 SGHTA, CDR2 FQGNSA. This CDR3 is built from 15 residues. Written as DNA, the CDR3 is TGTGCCAGCAACTCTGTAGCGGGGACCACAGATACGCAGTATTTT. This codes for CASNSVAGTTDTQYF.

V usage is TRBV30 and J usage is TRBJ2-1, with TRBD1 as a possible D gene (6 bases). Trimming removed 3 bases at V and 0 bases at J, with 24 bases between. Per germline, CDR1 GTSNPN and CDR2 SVGIG (reference sequence). The CDR3 runs 19 residues. The CDR3 region has the DNA TGTGCCTGGAGCATAGGGGGAACAGCCCATTCCAGCTCCTACAATGAGCAGTTCTTC. Translation: CAWSIGGTAHSSSYNEQFF.

In its sample, this clone was seen once. The rearrangement joins TRBV9 to TRBJ1-1, with no clear D. The V end was cut by 0 bases, the J end by 10 bases, with 13 bases between. The CDR3 sequence is 13 residues long. The germline CDR1 and CDR2 sequences are SGDLS and YYNGEE. The CDR3 here is CASSVEDAGGAFF. The CDR3 DNA sequence: TGTGCCAGCAGCGTAGAAGATGCCGGAGGAGCTTTCTTT.

On this clone: The same CDR3 arises from other DNA sequences in this sample as well. The V call is TRBV7-3, the J call TRBJ1-1; D is perhaps TRBD1 (5 bases). This CDR3 is built from 13 residues. The V gene's germline CDR1 is SGHTA and CDR2 FQGTGA. Trimming left V 2 bases short and J 6 bases short, with 10 bases between. The CDR3 spells CASSLGGGAEAFF. The CDR3 bases are TGTGCCAGCAGCTTAGGGGGAGGGGCTGAAGCTTTCTTT.

Only a few counts were recorded for this clone. The chain joins TRBV7-8 to TRBJ1-4, with a weak D call TRBD1 (5 bases). The CDR3 contains 14 residues. The ends were cut back, 3 bases at V and 5 bases at J, with 10 bases in the middle. The V gene's germline CDR1 is SGHVS and CDR2 FQNEAQ. CDR3 protein: CASSFRGKNEKLFF. The CDR3 coding sequence is TGTGCCAGCAGCTTCCGGGGGAAGAATGAAAAACTGTTTTTT.

This clone was seen more than once but under ten times. At the DNA level, this CDR3 is encoded by other sequences in the same sample as well. The CDR3 loop is CASSPQGGYEKLFF. In nucleotides, the CDR3 is TGTGCCAGCTCACCTCAAGGGGGCTATGAAAAACTGTTTTTT. V gene TRBV18 combines with J gene TRBJ1-4; 7 nucleotides agree with TRBD1. J was trimmed by 6 bases and V by 3 bases; bases with no gene match: 4. CDR1 and CDR2 (germline): KGHSH, LQKENI. This CDR3 is built from 14 residues. Combining the CDR3 with reference TRBV18 and TRBJ1-4 gives the whole variable domain NAGVMQNPRHLVRRRGQEARLRCSPMKGHSHVYWYRQLPEEGLKFMVYLQKENIIDESGMPKERFSAEFPKEGPSILRIQQVVRGDSAAYFCASSPQGGYEKLFFGSGTQLSVL.